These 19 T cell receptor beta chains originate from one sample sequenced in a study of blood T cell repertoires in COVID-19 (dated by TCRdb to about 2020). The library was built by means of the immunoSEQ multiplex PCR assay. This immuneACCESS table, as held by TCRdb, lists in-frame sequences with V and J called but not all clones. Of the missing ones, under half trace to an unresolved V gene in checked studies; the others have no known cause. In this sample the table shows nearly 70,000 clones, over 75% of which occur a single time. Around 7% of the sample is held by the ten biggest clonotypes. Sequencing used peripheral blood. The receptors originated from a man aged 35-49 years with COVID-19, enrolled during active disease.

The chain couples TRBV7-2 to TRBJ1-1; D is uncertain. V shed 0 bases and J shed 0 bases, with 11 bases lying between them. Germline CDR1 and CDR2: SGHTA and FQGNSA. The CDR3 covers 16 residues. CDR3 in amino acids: CASSLAVPGLNTEAFF. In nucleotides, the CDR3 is TGTGCCAGCAGCTTAGCGGTGCCGGGATTGAACACTGAAGCTTTCTTT.

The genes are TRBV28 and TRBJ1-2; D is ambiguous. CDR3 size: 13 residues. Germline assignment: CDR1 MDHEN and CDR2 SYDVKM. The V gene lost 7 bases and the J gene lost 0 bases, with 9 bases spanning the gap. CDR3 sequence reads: CASNGLSNYGYTF. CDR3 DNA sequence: TGTGCCAGCAACGGGTTGTCTAACTATGGCTACACCTTC.

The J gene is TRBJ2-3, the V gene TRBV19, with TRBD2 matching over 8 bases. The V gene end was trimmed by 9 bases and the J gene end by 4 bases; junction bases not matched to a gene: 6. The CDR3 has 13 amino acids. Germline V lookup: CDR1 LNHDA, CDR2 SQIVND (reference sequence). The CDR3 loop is CASQVGGADTQYF. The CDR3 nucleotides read TGTGCCAGCCAGGTCGGGGGGGCAGATACGCAGTATTTT. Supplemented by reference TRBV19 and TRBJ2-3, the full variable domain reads DGGITQSPKYLFRKEGQNVTLSCEQNLNHDAMYWYRQDPGQGLRLIYYSQIVNDFQKGDIAEGYSVSREKKESFPLTVTSAQKNPTAFYLCASQVGGADTQYFGPGTRLTVL.

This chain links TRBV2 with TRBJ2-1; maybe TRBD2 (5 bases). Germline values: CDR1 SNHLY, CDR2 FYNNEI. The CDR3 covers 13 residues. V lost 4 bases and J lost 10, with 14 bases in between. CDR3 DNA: TGTGCCAGCAGTGGCGTCCTCGGGGTGGAGCAGTTCTTC. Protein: CASSGVLGVEQFF.

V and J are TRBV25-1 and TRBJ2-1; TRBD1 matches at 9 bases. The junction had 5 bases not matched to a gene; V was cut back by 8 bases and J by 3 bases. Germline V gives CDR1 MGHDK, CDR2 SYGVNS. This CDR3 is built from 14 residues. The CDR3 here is CASSGTGSYNEQFF. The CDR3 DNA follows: TGTGCCAGCTCCGGGACAGGGAGCTACAATGAGCAGTTCTTC.

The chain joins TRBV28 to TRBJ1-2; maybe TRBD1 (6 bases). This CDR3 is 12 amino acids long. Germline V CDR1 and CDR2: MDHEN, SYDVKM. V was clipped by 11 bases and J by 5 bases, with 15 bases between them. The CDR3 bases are TGTGCCGGATACAGGGTGGGGTATGGCTACACCTTC. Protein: CAGYRVGYGYTF.

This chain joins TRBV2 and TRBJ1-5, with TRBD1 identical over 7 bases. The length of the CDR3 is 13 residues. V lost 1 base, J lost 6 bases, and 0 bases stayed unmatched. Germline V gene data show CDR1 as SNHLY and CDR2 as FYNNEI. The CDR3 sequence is CASSEEGAQPQHF. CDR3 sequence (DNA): TGTGCCAGCAGTGAAGAGGGGGCTCAGCCCCAGCATTTT. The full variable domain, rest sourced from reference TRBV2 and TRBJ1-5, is EPEVTQTPSHQVTQMGQEVILRCVPISNHLYFYWYRQILGQKVEFLVSFYNNEISEKSEIFDDQFSVERPDGSNFTLKIRSTKLEDSAMYFCASSEEGAQPQHFGDGTRLSIL.

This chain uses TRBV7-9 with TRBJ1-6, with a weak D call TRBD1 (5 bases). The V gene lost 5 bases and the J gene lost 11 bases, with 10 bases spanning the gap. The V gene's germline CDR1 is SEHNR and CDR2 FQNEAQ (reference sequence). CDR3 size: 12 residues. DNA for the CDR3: TGTGCCAGCAGCCAGGGTTCCGCACCCCTCCACTTT. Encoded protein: CASSQGSAPLHF.

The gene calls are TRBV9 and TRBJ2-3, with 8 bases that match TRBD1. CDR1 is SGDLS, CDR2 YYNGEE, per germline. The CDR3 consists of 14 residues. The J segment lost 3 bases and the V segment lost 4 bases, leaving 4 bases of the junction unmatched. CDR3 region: CASSMGQATDTQYF. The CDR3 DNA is TGTGCCAGCAGCATGGGACAGGCGACAGATACGCAGTATTTT.

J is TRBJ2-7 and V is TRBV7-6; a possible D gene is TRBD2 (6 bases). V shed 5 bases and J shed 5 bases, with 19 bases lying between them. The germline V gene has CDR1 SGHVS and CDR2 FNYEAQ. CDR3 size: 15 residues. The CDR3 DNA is TGTGCCAGCAGCCGAACTAGCAACTATGGCGACGAGCAGTACTTC. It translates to CASSRTSNYGDEQYF.

CDR3 amino acids: CASSGTGVQGNQPQHF. CDR3 sequence (DNA): TGTGCCAGCAGTGGGACAGGGGTGCAAGGCAATCAGCCCCAGCATTTT. V gene TRBV2 combines with J gene TRBJ1-5; 9 bases are a match to TRBD1. This CDR3 contains 16 residues. CDR1 and CDR2 (germline): SNHLY, FYNNEI. V trimming: 4 bases; J trimming: 2 bases; junction bases outside the gene matches: 6.

The CDR3 region has the DNA TGTGCAAGTCGCATAATTCCTTCGCTGCCCGGTAGTGATCAGCCCCAGCATTTT. This translates into CASRIIPSLPGSDQPQHF. The V and J genes are TRBV12-2 and TRBJ1-5. TRBV12-2 is deemed a pseudogene. The CDR3 is made up of 18 amino acids.

The CDR3 region has the DNA TGTGCCAGCAGCCGGTCTTCACGGGGCACTGAAGCTTTCTTT. Translation: CASSRSSRGTEAFF. The chain is built from TRBV7-8 and TRBJ1-1; D unresolved. CDR3 size: 14 residues. V gave up 5 bases and J gave up 4 bases, with 14 bases separating them. The germline gives CDR1 SGHVS, CDR2 FQNEAQ. The full variable domain, with the rest looked up from reference TRBV7-8 and TRBJ1-1, is GAGVSQSPRYKVAKRGQDVALRCDPISGHVSLFWYQQALGQGPEFLTYFQNEAQLDKSGLPSDRFFAERPEGSVSTLKIQRTQQEDSAVYLCASSRSSRGTEAFFGQGTRLTVV.

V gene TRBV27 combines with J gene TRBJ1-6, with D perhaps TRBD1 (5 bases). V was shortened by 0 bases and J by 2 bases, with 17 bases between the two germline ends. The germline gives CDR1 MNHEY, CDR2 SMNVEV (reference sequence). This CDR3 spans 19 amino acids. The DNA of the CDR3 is TGTGCCAGCAGTTTATCTCTACGGGGGTCGAGGGCCTATAATTCACCCCTCCACTTT. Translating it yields CASSLSLRGSRAYNSPLHF.

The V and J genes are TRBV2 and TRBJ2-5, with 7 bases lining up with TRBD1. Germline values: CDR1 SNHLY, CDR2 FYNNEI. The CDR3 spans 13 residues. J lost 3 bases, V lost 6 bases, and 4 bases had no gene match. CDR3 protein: CASRVQGEETQYF. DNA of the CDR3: TGTGCCAGCAGGGTGCAGGGGGAAGAGACCCAGTACTTC.

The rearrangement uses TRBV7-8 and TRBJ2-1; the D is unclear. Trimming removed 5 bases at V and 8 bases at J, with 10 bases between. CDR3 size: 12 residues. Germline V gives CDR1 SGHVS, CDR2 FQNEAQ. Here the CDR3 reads CASSLQTDEQFF. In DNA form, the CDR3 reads TGTGCCAGCAGCCTCCAGACTGATGAGCAGTTCTTC.

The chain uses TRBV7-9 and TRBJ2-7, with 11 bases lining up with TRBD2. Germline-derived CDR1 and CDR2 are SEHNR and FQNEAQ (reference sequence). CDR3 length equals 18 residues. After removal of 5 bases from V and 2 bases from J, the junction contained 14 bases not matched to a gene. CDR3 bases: TGTGCCAGCAGCCCCCTTATGGCTAGCGGGGGGCCCACCTACGAGCAGTACTTC. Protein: CASSPLMASGGPTYEQYF.

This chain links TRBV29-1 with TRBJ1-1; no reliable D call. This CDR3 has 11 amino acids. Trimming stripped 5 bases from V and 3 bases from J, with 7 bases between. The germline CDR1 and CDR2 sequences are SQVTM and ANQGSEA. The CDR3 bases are TGCAGCGTTAACAGCTACACTGAAGCTTTCTTT. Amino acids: CSVNSYTEAFF.

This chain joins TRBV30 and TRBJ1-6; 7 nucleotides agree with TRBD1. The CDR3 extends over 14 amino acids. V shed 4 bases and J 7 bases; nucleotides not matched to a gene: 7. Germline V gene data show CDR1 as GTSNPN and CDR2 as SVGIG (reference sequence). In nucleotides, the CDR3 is TGTGCCTGGACGAAGAACAGGGGCAATTCACCCCTCCACTTT. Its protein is CAWTKNRGNSPLHF.